These T cell receptor beta chains were read from a single sample in a study of blood T cell repertoires in COVID-19. The method was immunoSEQ multiplex PCR; TCRdb's version includes in-frame clones alone and lacks a portion of them. The sample includes hundreds of thousands of clones, around 86% of them seen just once. The sequencing input was peripheral blood. The receptors originated from a woman aged 45 to 65 with COVID-19, enrolled during active disease. Each CDR3 is given with its conserved first and last residue. Fields, in order: V gene, D gene, J gene, CDR3 length, clone size, CDR3 protein, CDR3 DNA. The D gene is left open where the match is weak. The size field is filled for only some rows; it gives once, few, many or a size class.

TRBV19	.	TRBJ1-4	15	.	CASSINQAGNEKLFF	TGTGCCAGTAGTATTAACCAGGCAGGAAATGAAAAACTGTTTTTT
TRBV7-2	TRBD1	TRBJ1-5	16	.	CASSLMAGGNNQPQHF	TGTGCCAGCAGCTTAATGGCAGGGGGGAACAATCAGCCCCAGCATTTT
TRBV11-3	.	TRBJ2-7	11	.	CASSLAGTHNF	TGTGCCAGCAGCTTGGCCGGGACTCATAACTTC
TRBV5-1	TRBD2	TRBJ2-1	19	.	CASSPRLAGGLSSYNEQFF	TGCGCCAGCAGCCCCCGACTAGCGGGAGGCCTTAGCTCCTACAATGAGCAGTTCTTC
TRBV30	.	TRBJ2-7	13	.	CAWSVPGSQEQYF	TGTGCCTGGAGTGTACCCGGGAGCCAGGAGCAGTACTTC
TRBV19	TRBD2	TRBJ2-7	14	.	CASSIAGAGYEQYF	TGTGCCAGTAGTATCGCGGGAGCGGGCTACGAGCAGTATTTC
TRBV7-3	.	TRBJ2-1	16	.	CASSSGDGNSYNEQFF	TGTGCCAGCAGTTCAGGGGACGGGAACTCCTACAATGAGCAGTTCTTC
TRBV30	.	TRBJ1-4	13	.	CAWTGVSNEKLFF	TGTGCCTGGACAGGGGTCTCTAATGAAAAACTGTTTTTT
TRBV3-1/TRBV3-2	.	TRBJ1-1	13	.	CASSDTGETEAFF	TGTGCCAGCAGTGACACGGGGGAGACTGAAGCTTTCTTT
TRBV13	TRBD1	TRBJ1-5	15	.	CASSLGTGVNQPQHF	TGTGCCAGCAGCCTCGGGACAGGGGTTAATCAGCCCCAGCATTTT
TRBV20-1	.	TRBJ1-1	11	.	CSAITLGGSFF	TGCAGTGCTATAACTCTGGGGGGGTCTTTCTTT
TRBV6-5	.	TRBJ1-3	14	once	CASRKQGPENTIYF	TGTGCCAGCAGAAAACAGGGTCCGGAAAACACCATATATTTT
TRBV4-3	TRBD2	TRBJ2-7	19	.	CASSQEVQPGTSGTYEQYF	TGCGCCAGCAGCCAAGAGGTCCAGCCCGGGACTAGCGGTACCTACGAGCAGTACTTC
TRBV5-5	TRBD1	TRBJ2-5	15	.	CASSLVGTGGETQYF	TGTGCCAGCAGCTTGGTAGGGACAGGGGGGGAGACCCAGTACTTC
TRBV4-3	.	TRBJ2-2	14	.	CASSQGTWPGELFF	TGCGCCAGCAGCCAAGGGACTTGGCCCGGGGAGCTGTTTTTT
TRBV27	TRBD2	TRBJ2-7	12	.	CASSLSRGEQYF	TGTGCCAGCAGTTTATCGCGGGGGGAGCAGTACTTC
TRBV6-4	.	TRBJ1-1	13	.	CASSQRRGTEAFF	TGTGCCAGCAGCCAACGGAGGGGCACTGAAGCTTTCTTT
TRBV29-1	TRBD1	TRBJ2-3	19	few	CSVETRIFRGQGAGDTQYF	TGCAGCGTTGAAACGCGCATATTTAGAGGGCAGGGGGCGGGAGATACGCAGTATTTT
TRBV5-1	.	TRBJ2-6	19	.	CASSSEGARGFSGANVLTF	TGCGCCAGCAGCTCGGAGGGAGCCAGGGGGTTTTCTGGGGCCAACGTCCTGACTTTC
TRBV3-1/TRBV3-2	.	TRBJ1-1	15	.	CASSPAAGGHTEAFF	TGTGCCAGCAGCCCCGCTGCGGGGGGGCACACTGAAGCTTTCTTT
TRBV23-1	TRBD2	TRBJ2-7	17	.	CASSQSSYSGWTYEQYF	TGCGCCAGCAGTCAATCCTCTTATAGCGGGTGGACCTACGAGCAGTACTTC
TRBV20-1	.	TRBJ2-1	11	.	CSPSTYNEQFF	TGCAGTCCGAGCACCTACAATGAGCAGTTCTTC
TRBV24-1	.	TRBJ2-7	13	.	CATGGTETYEQYF	TGTGCCACCGGAGGGACTGAAACCTACGAGCAGTACTTC
TRBV11-2	.	TRBJ1-1	12	.	CASSWGPGEAFF	TGTGCCAGCAGCTGGGGGCCAGGGGAAGCTTTCTTT
TRBV7-9	TRBD2	TRBJ2-7	16	.	CASSPFGVAGNYEQYF	TGTGCCAGCAGCCCTTTTGGGGTAGCGGGGAACTACGAGCAGTACTTC
TRBV10-2	.	TRBJ1-1	13	.	CASRELRNTEAFF	TGCGCCAGCAGAGAGCTACGGAACACTGAAGCTTTCTTT
TRBV7-9	.	TRBJ2-7	14	few	CASSPVQGGHEQYF	TGTGCCAGCAGCCCGGTCCAGGGAGGCCACGAGCAGTACTTC
TRBV2	.	TRBJ2-2	14	.	CASRGGINTGELFF	TGTGCCAGCAGGGGAGGAATTAACACCGGGGAGCTGTTTTTT
TRBV7-9	TRBD2	TRBJ2-1	16	.	CASSYLAGGPTEEQFF	TGTGCCAGCAGCTATTTAGCGGGAGGGCCCACCGAGGAGCAGTTCTTC
TRBV5-1	TRBD1	TRBJ1-3	13	once	CASSGQGENTIYF	TGCGCCAGTTCCGGACAGGGTGAAAACACCATATATTTT
TRBV5-6	.	TRBJ2-1	13	.	CASSFSGYNEQFF	TGTGCCAGCAGCTTCTCGGGATACAATGAGCAGTTCTTC
TRBV2	TRBD1	TRBJ1-5	15	once	CASSAGQGNNQPQHF	TGTGCCAGCAGTGCGGGACAGGGTAACAATCAGCCCCAGCATTTT
TRBV11-2	TRBD2	TRBJ2-2	15	.	CASSFSGSESGELFF	TGTGCCAGCAGCTTTAGCGGGAGTGAGAGCGGGGAGCTGTTTTTT
TRBV6-2/TRBV6-3	TRBD2	TRBJ2-1	15	many	CASSQTLAGGGEQFF	TGTGCCAGCAGTCAAACCCTAGCGGGAGGGGGGGAGCAGTTCTTC
TRBV5-1	TRBD2	TRBJ2-3	22	.	CASSRQPGTSGRGGGATDTQYF	TGCGCCAGCAGCAGGCAACCCGGGACTAGCGGGAGGGGAGGGGGAGCCACAGATACGCAGTATTTT
TRBV3-1/TRBV3-2	.	TRBJ2-1	16	.	CASSPEAVSSYNEQFF	TGTGCCAGCAGCCCCGAGGCGGTTAGCTCCTACAATGAGCAGTTCTTC
TRBV4-2	.	TRBJ1-2	15	few	CASSQDLQDSYGYTF	TGTGCCAGCAGCCAAGACCTTCAAGACAGCTATGGCTACACCTTC
TRBV10-3	.	TRBJ2-7	14	.	CAISDLVGVNEQYF	TGTGCCATCAGTGACCTAGTAGGGGTCAACGAGCAGTACTTC
TRBV19	TRBD1	TRBJ2-7	15	.	CASSSPGQGSYEQYF	TGTGCCAGTAGTTCCCCGGGACAGGGATCCTACGAGCAGTACTTC
TRBV10-3	.	TRBJ1-1	16	few	CAISERPTGVNTEAFF	TGTGCCATCAGTGAACGCCCGACAGGAGTAAACACTGAAGCTTTCTTT
TRBV4-1	TRBD2	TRBJ2-2	16	.	CASSPSGLAGIGELFF	TGCGCCAGCAGCCCCTCGGGACTAGCGGGAATCGGGGAGCTGTTTTTT
TRBV2	TRBD1	TRBJ1-1	13	.	CAINRGGNTEAFF	TGTGCCATCAACAGGGGAGGAAACACTGAAGCTTTCTTT
TRBV4-2	.	TRBJ2-1	16	.	CASSQDWSGAYNEQFF	TGTGCCAGCAGCCAAGATTGGAGCGGAGCCTACAATGAGCAGTTCTTC
TRBV28	.	TRBJ1-1	14	.	CASSLYRGGAEAFF	TGTGCCAGCAGTTTATATCGGGGAGGTGCTGAAGCTTTCTTT
TRBV3-1/TRBV3-2	TRBD1	TRBJ2-5	16	.	CASSQGGTGKQETQYF	TGTGCCAGCAGCCAAGGCGGGACAGGAAAACAAGAGACCCAGTACTTC